A selection of T cell receptor beta chains follows, all from one sample in a study of beta chain features in type 1 diabetes. Libraries were prepared by immunoSEQ multiplex PCR; TCRdb keeps only in-frame clonotypes and omits some of them. Among hundreds of thousands of clones listed, 11% were seen once. Source material: naive CD4+ T cells from blood. These TCRs come from a woman between 18 and 29 years old in good health. The CDR3 runs from the conserved cysteine through the conserved F or W. A D gene is named only where the DNA matches it firmly. Size is stated for part of the rows, as once, few or many counts, or as a class when the clone is expanded.

clone_size,j_call,v_call,d_call,cdr3_nt,cdr3_aa
few,TRBJ2-1,TRBV9,-,TGTGCCAGCAGCGCTGGGACGGAGGGGGATGAGCAGTTCTTC,CASSAGTEGDEQFF
few,TRBJ2-5,TRBV5-4,-,TGTGCCAGCAGCTTGGGTGGCTTCGGCAGTCCAGTCCAAGAGACCCAGTACTTC,CASSLGGFGSPVQETQYF
few,TRBJ1-2,TRBV9,-,TGTGCCAGCAGCGTAGGTCACTATGGCTACACCTTC,CASSVGHYGYTF
-,TRBJ1-1,TRBV28,-,TGTGCCAGCAGTTTACCCGCGGGCACTGAAGCTTTCTTT,CASSLPAGTEAFF
-,TRBJ2-3,TRBV7-2,-,TGTGCCAGCAGCTTAGGTGGGAGTGGCACAGATACGCAGTATTTT,CASSLGGSGTDTQYF
-,TRBJ2-3,TRBV15,-,TGTGCCACCAGCAGAGTGGCAAAGGTGGGCACAGATACGCAGTATTTT,CATSRVAKVGTDTQYF
few,TRBJ2-6,TRBV5-4,-,TGTGCCAGCAGCTTGCGGGCCATTCTCTCTGGGGCCAACGTCCTGACTTTC,CASSLRAILSGANVLTF
-,TRBJ2-3,TRBV7-2,TRBD1,TGTGCCAGTCACCACAAAACCGGGACAGGCACAGATACGCAGTATTTT,CASHHKTGTGTDTQYF
-,TRBJ2-3,TRBV20-1,-,TGCAGTGCGGGGGTGTGGGATACGCAGTATTTT,CSAGVWDTQYF
-,TRBJ1-1,TRBV4-2,-,TGTGCCAGCAGCCAAGGTGCCAGGAACACTGAAGCTTTCTTT,CASSQGARNTEAFF
-,TRBJ1-5,TRBV25-1,TRBD1,TGTGCCAGCAGTGTCGCCCAGGGGGATCAGCCCCAGCATTTT,CASSVAQGDQPQHF
few,TRBJ2-5,TRBV7-9,TRBD1,TGTGCCAGCAGACTAAGGACAGGGATACGAGAGACCCAGTACTTC,CASRLRTGIRETQYF
few,TRBJ2-1,TRBV11-2,-,TGTGCCAGCAGCTTATCGGGGTACAATGAGCAGTTCTTC,CASSLSGYNEQFF
few,TRBJ2-3,TRBV29-1,-,TGCAGCGTCGGGTGGGATACGCAGTATTTT,CSVGWDTQYF
many,TRBJ2-7,TRBV29-1,TRBD2,TGCAGCGTTGTTCTAGCGGTGACCTACGAGCAGTACTTC,CSVVLAVTYEQYF
-,TRBJ1-5,TRBV30,-,TGTGCCTGGAGCGGACAGAGCAATCAGCCCCAGCATTTT,CAWSGQSNQPQHF
-,TRBJ2-3,TRBV7-9,-,TGTGCCAGCAGCGCCAGTCAGGGTACGCAGTATTTT,CASSASQGTQYF
-,TRBJ2-1,TRBV5-1,TRBD1,TGCGCCAGCCATAACAGGGGCCCCTACAATGAGCAGTTCTTC,CASHNRGPYNEQFF
-,TRBJ2-1,TRBV9,-,TGTGCCAGCAGCGTAGACCCGGGGGCCAGCTACAATGAGCAGTTCTTC,CASSVDPGASYNEQFF
-,TRBJ1-1,TRBV9,-,TGTGCCAGCAGCGTAGAATTGAACACTGAAGCTTTCTTT,CASSVELNTEAFF
few,TRBJ1-2,TRBV7-9,-,TGTGCCAGCAGCTTAAGTGGCTACACCTTC,CASSLSGYTF
many,TRBJ1-1,TRBV29-1,-,TGCAGCGTTGCGAACGGTTGGGACACTGAAGCTTTCTTT,CSVANGWDTEAFF
once,TRBJ2-5,TRBV6-5,TRBD2,TGTGCCAGCAGTTACACCTGGACTAGCGGGCAAGAGACCCAGTACTTC,CASSYTWTSGQETQYF
few,TRBJ1-2,TRBV25-1,-,TGTGCCAGCAGTGCCCAAGGTTCAGGGCAGGGCAACTATGGCTACACCTTC,CASSAQGSGQGNYGYTF
few,TRBJ2-7,TRBV25-1,-,TGTGCCAGCAGTGAAATGACTGGCAGCGGGCAGTACTTC,CASSEMTGSGQYF
-,TRBJ2-2,TRBV7-3,-,TGTGCCAGCAGCTTACAGAGACAGAACACCGGGGAGCTGTTTTTT,CASSLQRQNTGELFF
few,TRBJ2-3,TRBV18,-,TGTGCCAGCTCACCTGAGGACTGGAACACAGATACGCAGTATTTT,CASSPEDWNTDTQYF
once,TRBJ2-2,TRBV4-2,-,TGTGCCAGCAGCCAAGAGGTCTCGGACACCGGGGAGCTGTTTTTT,CASSQEVSDTGELFF
-,TRBJ2-3,TRBV1,-,TGCACCAGCAGCCACCCACTAGCGGGGGGAAACACAGATACGCAGTATTTT,CTSSHPLAGGNTDTQYF
-,TRBJ1-5,TRBV28,-,TGTGCCAGCAGCCGTTCAGGTCATTCGCCCCAGCATTTT,CASSRSGHSPQHF
-,TRBJ2-4,TRBV4-1,-,TGCGCCAGCAGCCAAGTTGCGGTTCTAGCCAAAAACATTCAGTACTTC,CASSQVAVLAKNIQYF
-,TRBJ1-1,TRBV7-9,-,TGTGCCAGCAGGGGGGGAGTGAACACTGAAGCTTTCTTT,CASRGGVNTEAFF
few,TRBJ1-3,TRBV20-1,-,TGCAGTTTTTTAGGAAACACCATATATTTT,CSFLGNTIYF
few,TRBJ2-6,TRBV7-9,-,TGTGCCAGCAGCCTTTCCACCTCTGGGGCCAACGTCCTGACTTTC,CASSLSTSGANVLTF
-,TRBJ2-6,TRBV15,-,TGTGCCGCTTCCAGGGGTTCTGGGGCCAACGTCCTGACTTTC,CAASRGSGANVLTF
-,TRBJ1-2,TRBV11-3,-,TGTGCCAGCAGCACTTGGACTAGGGGCTACACCTTC,CASSTWTRGYTF
few,TRBJ2-6,TRBV7-9,TRBD1,TGTGCCAGCAGCCCCTCGACAGGGGGCCCAGGGGCCAACGTCCTGACTTTC,CASSPSTGGPGANVLTF
-,TRBJ1-5,TRBV30,TRBD1,TGTGCCTGGAGTCCGGCAGGGGGCTATCAGCCCCAGCATTTT,CAWSPAGGYQPQHF